Sequencing of this T cell receptor (beta chain) was carried out in a study of blood T cell repertoires in COVID-19. Study in general: T cells, B-cell-depleted T cells, or PBMCs provided the cDNA or gDNA that served as material.

Germline loops: CDR1 SQVTM, CDR2 ANQGSEA. V lost 4 bases, J lost 0 bases, and 8 bases stayed unmatched. The CDR3 spans 15 residues. Generated by immunoSEQ multiplex PCR, the TCRdb table keeps only in-frame clones and is missing some. This sample has approximately 300,000 clones; about nine tenths occur once, and the top ten carry over 9%. Sequences were obtained from peripheral blood. The sequence came from a woman aged 25 to 39 with COVID-19, enrolled during active disease. The gene calls are TRBV29-1 and TRBJ1-1, with 7 positions matching TRBD1. This CDR3 reads CSVGGQVWMNTEAFF. The CDR3 DNA follows: TGCAGCGTTGGAGGACAGGTCTGGATGAACACTGAAGCTTTCTTT.